Following are 23 T cell receptor beta chains from one sample sequenced in a study of cytomegalovirus exposure and HLA in healthy donors. Both 60 Vbeta primers and 13 Jbeta primers went into the PCR. Repertoires were generated with immunoSEQ multiplex PCR, while TCRdb's copy carries only in-frame clones and drops some. Of about 190,000 clones in the sample, 80% were seen once. The sample comprised PBMCs. The origin of the receptors is a man aged 40-55 years in good health and CMV-seropositive.

This clone appeared a single time. The V and J genes are TRBV4-2 and TRBJ2-2, with TRBD2 matching 10 bases. Germline V gives CDR1 LGHNA, CDR2 YNFKEQ. The CDR3 runs to 18 residues. The ends lost 2 bases at V and 3 bases at J; junction bases unmatched: 9. CDR3 sequence (DNA): TGTGCCAGCAGCCAATTCAAACTAGCGGGGATCTACACCGGGGAGCTGTTTTTT. This sequence encodes CASSQFKLAGIYTGELFF.

This chain joins TRBV19 and TRBJ2-2; D gene unclear. Germline values: CDR1 LNHDA, CDR2 SQIVND (reference sequence). The CDR3 contains 15 residues. Trimming took 9 bases from V and 0 from J, leaving 14 bases between them. This chain's CDR3 is CASRLGRANTGELFF. Here the CDR3 DNA reads TGTGCCAGCCGATTGGGTCGGGCGAACACCGGGGAGCTGTTTTTT.

The chain is built from TRBV28 and TRBJ1-4; perhaps TRBD1 as D (5 bases). This CDR3 has 15 amino acids. Deletions cut 10 bases from V and 7 bases from J, with 22 bases between. Germline loops: CDR1 MDHEN, CDR2 SYDVKM. Here the CDR3 DNA reads TGTGCCACCCAGCCTCCTGGGGGGTCCGGTGAAAAACTGTTTTTT. Protein sequence: CATQPPGGSGEKLFF.

J is TRBJ2-5 and V is TRBV19; 9 nucleotides line up with TRBD2. Germline V gene lookup returns CDR1 LNHDA and CDR2 SQIVND (reference sequence). The CDR3 totals 15 residues. After removal of 5 bases from V and 2 bases from J, the junction contained 6 bases not matched to a gene. This CDR3 is CASSLLAGEQETQYF. CDR3 sequence (DNA): TGTGCCAGTAGTTTATTAGCGGGGGAGCAAGAGACCCAGTACTTC.

CDR3 amino acids: CASSQGHRGLSYEQYF. In nucleotides, the CDR3 is TGCGCCAGCAGCCAAGGTCACAGGGGACTCTCCTACGAGCAGTACTTC. This sequence joins TRBV4-3 and TRBJ2-7, with a tentative D call TRBD1 (7 bases). The V end was cut by 1 base, the J end by 0 bases, with 13 bases between. Per the germline V gene, CDR1 is LGHNA and CDR2 is YSLEER. This CDR3 contains 16 residues.

The chain couples TRBV5-4 to TRBJ2-7, with 11 bases identical to TRBD2. This CDR3 spans 14 amino acids. Trimming removed 4 bases from V and 6 bases from J; junction bases left unmatched: 6. The germline CDR1 and CDR2 sequences are SGHNT and YYREEE (reference sequence). CDR3 sequence reads: CASSIAGGRPEQYF. Here the CDR3 DNA reads TGTGCCAGCAGCATAGCGGGGGGGCGACCCGAGCAGTACTTC. Using reference TRBV5-4 and TRBJ2-7 for the parts outside the CDR3, the full variable domain is ETGVTQSPTHLIKTRGQQVTLRCSSQSGHNTVSWYQQALGQGPQFIFQYYREEENGRGNFPPRFSGLQFPNYSSELNVNALELDDSALYLCASSIAGGRPEQYFGPGTRLTVT.

The chain has TRBV6-1 and TRBJ2-5; TRBD1 matches at 9 bases. This CDR3 has 14 residues. V lost 5 bases to trimming and J lost 5 bases; unmatched junction nucleotides: 6. Germline V gene lookup returns CDR1 MNHNS and CDR2 SASEGT. The CDR3 protein is CASSSYRGLETQYF. The CDR3 bases are TGTGCCAGCAGTTCATACAGGGGGCTGGAGACCCAGTACTTC.

The V and J genes are TRBV7-8 and TRBJ2-1; 7 bases are a match to TRBD1. The V and J ends lost 1 base and 5 bases, in that order; junction bases with no gene match: 5. From germline, CDR1 is SGHVS and CDR2 FQNEAQ. The CDR3 has 15 residues. Here the CDR3 reads CASSLGQGNDNEQFF. The CDR3 coding sequence is TGTGCCAGCAGCTTAGGACAGGGTAACGACAATGAGCAGTTCTTC.

The chain joins TRBV6-6 to TRBJ2-7, with 7 bases fitting TRBD2. V gave up 11 bases and J gave up 12 bases; unmatched junction bases: 4. Germline V gene lookup returns CDR1 MNHNY and CDR2 SVGAGI (reference sequence). The CDR3 covers 8 residues. CDR3 nucleotides: TGTGCCGCCGGGGAGGGGTACTTC. Its protein is CAAGEGYF.

The chain couples TRBV30 to TRBJ2-5; D may be TRBD2 (5 bases). V was pared by 0 bases and J by 7 bases, with 15 bases between. Germline V CDR1 and CDR2: GTSNPN, SVGIG (reference sequence). The CDR3 consists of 14 residues. The CDR3 coding sequence is TGTGCCTGGAGTGTAACGGGGTCACCCGCGACCCAGTACTTC. This sequence encodes CAWSVTGSPATQYF. The whole variable domain, filled in from reference TRBV30 and TRBJ2-5, reads SQTIHQWPATLVQPVGSPLSLECTVEGTSNPNLYWYRQAAGRGLQLLFYSVGIGQISSEVPQNLSASRPQDRQFILSSKKLLLSDSGFYLCAWSVTGSPATQYFGPGTRLLVL.

This clone was seen just once. The V gene is TRBV14, the J gene TRBJ2-5; 12 bases agree with TRBD2. Germline V gene lookup returns CDR1 SGHDN and CDR2 FVKESK. The V gene end was trimmed by 5 bases and the J gene end by 3 bases; junction bases not matched to a gene: 7. There are 16 residues in the CDR3. The CDR3 region has the DNA TGTGCCAGCAGCTACGGCCTAGCGGGGGGGGAAGAGACCCAGTACTTC. Protein: CASSYGLAGGEETQYF.

This clone appeared a few times. This sequence joins TRBV5-5 and TRBJ1-1, with TRBD1 matching over 8 bases. V lost 3 bases to trimming and J lost 5 bases; unmatched junction nucleotides: 6. This CDR3 has 14 amino acids. Germline V lookup: CDR1 SGHKS, CDR2 YYEKEE (reference sequence). CDR3 loop: CASSSRTGQTEAFF. The CDR3 bases are TGTGCCAGCAGCTCCCGGACAGGGCAAACTGAAGCTTTCTTT.

J is TRBJ2-3 and V is TRBV11-3, with D maybe TRBD1 (5 bases). Trimming took off 1 base at V and 14 bases at J, with 16 bases between the two ends. In germline, CDR1 is SGHNT, CDR2 YENEEA. This CDR3 is built from 13 residues. DNA of the CDR3: TGTGCCAGCAGCTTAGTTGGGCAGGGCGGCCTGTATTTT. This gives the protein CASSLVGQGGLYF. The variable domain in full, completed from reference TRBV11-3 and TRBJ2-3, reads EAGVVQSPRYKIIEKKQPVAFWCNPISGHNTLYWYLQNLGQGPELLIRYENEEAVDDSQLPKDRFSAERLKGVDSTLKIQPAELGDSAVYLCASSLVGQGGLYFGPGTRLTVL.

The chain carries TRBV5-1 and TRBJ1-2; 7 nucleotides agree with TRBD1. Germline V gives CDR1 SGHRS, CDR2 YFSETQ. CDR3 length: 14 amino acids. V dropped 2 bases and J dropped 2; count of bases not matched to a gene: 3. DNA of the CDR3: TGCGCCAGCAGCTTCGGGGGACAGAACTATGGCTACACCTTC. It specifies CASSFGGQNYGYTF.

The gene calls are TRBV9 and TRBJ2-3; D perhaps matches TRBD2 (6 bases). Germline V gene lookup returns CDR1 SGDLS and CDR2 YYNGEE. The CDR3 spans 15 residues. Trimming cost V 3 bases and J 1 base, with 12 bases left between them. CDR3 DNA: TGTGCCAGCAGCGCTACGGGGGTCCGCACAGATACGCAGTATTTT. It yields the protein CASSATGVRTDTQYF.

The chain couples TRBV9 to TRBJ1-4; D unresolved. The CDR3 sequence is 16 residues long. V was clipped by 0 bases and J by 4 bases, with 13 bases between them. Germline assignment: CDR1 SGDLS and CDR2 YYNGEE. This chain's CDR3 is CASSVESAGLNEKLFF. In DNA, the CDR3 is TGTGCCAGCAGCGTAGAGTCGGCGGGTCTTAATGAAAAACTGTTTTTT. The complete variable domain, with remaining parts taken from reference TRBV9 and TRBJ1-4, reads DSGVTQTPKHLITATGQRVTLRCSPRSGDLSVYWYQQSLDQGLQFLIQYYNGEERAKGNILERFSAQQFPDLHSELNLSSLELGDSALYFCASSVESAGLNEKLFFGSGTQLSVL.

The V call is TRBV9, the J call TRBJ1-2; TRBD1 agrees at 10 bases. The CDR3 has 13 residues. The germline CDR1 and CDR2 sequences are SGDLS and YYNGEE. The J segment lost 10 bases and the V segment lost 3 bases, leaving 6 bases of the junction unmatched. Here the CDR3 reads CASSANGQGDYTF. The DNA of the CDR3 is TGTGCCAGCAGCGCGAACGGACAGGGGGACTACACCTTC.

This chain uses TRBV5-1 with TRBJ2-1; 11 bases fit TRBD1. This CDR3 spans 14 amino acids. Germline-derived CDR1 and CDR2 are SGHRS and YFSETQ. V was pared by 4 bases and J by 8 bases, with 5 bases of the junction left unmatched. In DNA, the CDR3 is TGCGCCAGCAGCCCGGACAGGGGGCAGGATGAGCAGTTCTTC. This encodes CASSPDRGQDEQFF.

The chain carries TRBV27 and TRBJ2-1, with D perhaps TRBD2 (6 bases). This CDR3 contains 12 residues. V lost 11 bases, J lost 8 bases, and 16 bases lay in between. CDR1 MNHEY and CDR2 SMNVEV come from the germline V gene (reference sequence). The CDR3 coding sequence is TGTGCCGCAGGGCTGGGAGGTTATGAGCAGTTCTTC. It encodes CAAGLGGYEQFF.

The V and J genes are TRBV4-2 and TRBJ2-1, with unresolved D. Trimming removed 0 bases from V and 6 bases from J, with 6 bases in between. The germline V gene has CDR1 LGHNA and CDR2 YNFKEQ. The CDR3 has 13 residues. The CDR3 nucleotides read TGTGCCAGCAGCCAAGATCGCGTCAATGAGCAGTTCTTC. Translated, it gives CASSQDRVNEQFF.

J is TRBJ1-5 and V is TRBV5-6; D is possibly TRBD1 (5 bases). Trimming took off 1 base at V and 10 bases at J, with 9 bases between the two ends. The CDR3 spans 12 residues. Germline lookup yields CDR1 SGHDT and CDR2 YYEEEE. The CDR3 loop reads CASSLYGGPQHF. The CDR3, as DNA: TGTGCCAGCAGCTTGTACGGGGGTCCCCAGCATTTT.

This clone was seen a handful of times. The J gene is TRBJ2-5, the V gene TRBV30; TRBD1 matches at 12 bases. Germline CDR1 and CDR2: GTSNPN and SVGIG (reference sequence). The ends lost 0 bases at V and 10 bases at J; junction bases unmatched: 3. This CDR3 comprises 13 residues. This CDR3 reads CAWSVGQGALQYF. For the CDR3, the DNA is TGTGCCTGGAGTGTGGGACAGGGGGCCCTCCAGTACTTC.

The chain carries TRBV6-5 and TRBJ2-3, with a possible D match to TRBD2 (7 bases). Trimming left V 6 bases short and J 1 base short, with 14 bases between. The CDR3 loop spans 15 amino acids. Germline V gives CDR1 MNHEY, CDR2 SVGAGI. The CDR3 DNA sequence: TGTGCCAGCAGCTGGAGAGGGGGGGGCACAGATACGCAGTATTTT. Protein product: CASSWRGGGTDTQYF.